These 5 T cell receptor beta chains share one sample of origin, sequenced in a study of cytomegalovirus exposure and HLA in healthy donors. The PCR employed 60 Vbeta primers together with 13 Jbeta primers. Method: immunoSEQ multiplex PCR; TCRdb's copy keeps in-frame clones and lacks some. The sample has about 150,000 clones, 82% seen once. Specimen: PBMCs. These receptors originate from a man aged 25-45 years in good health and CMV-seropositive.

V is TRBV4-1 and J is TRBJ2-7; 7 bases are shared with TRBD2. The CDR3 is 15 residues long. Germline V gives CDR1 MGHRA, CDR2 YSYEKL. V lost 0 bases to trimming and J lost 6 bases; unmatched junction nucleotides: 8. The chain's CDR3 is CASSQDRREYAEQYF. DNA for the CDR3: TGCGCCAGCAGCCAAGACCGGCGGGAGTATGCCGAGCAGTACTTC.

This clone was recorded a few times. V is TRBV9 and J is TRBJ2-1; 7 nucleotides line up with TRBD2. Germline V gene sequence: CDR1 SGDLS, CDR2 YYNGEE. CDR3 length: 20 amino acids. With V trimmed by 4 bases and J by 0 bases, 19 bases remained unmatched. This CDR3 reads CASSPDEGLQEDRSYNEQFF. CDR3 nucleotide sequence: TGTGCCAGCAGCCCAGATGAGGGACTACAAGAGGACCGCTCCTACAATGAGCAGTTCTTC.

The chain employs TRBV7-9 and TRBJ2-2, with TRBD1 matching over 8 bases. The CDR3 contains 15 residues. V trimming: 1 base; J trimming: 5 bases; junction bases outside the gene matches: 3. Looked up from germline, CDR1 is SEHNR and CDR2 is FQNEAQ (reference sequence). CDR3 residues: CASSLVDRATGELFF. The CDR3 DNA follows: TGTGCCAGCAGCTTAGTGGACAGGGCAACCGGGGAGCTGTTTTTT.

This clone occurred once. The CDR3 bases are TGTGCCAGCAGCCCACCCGAGGGTCTCAGCTCCTACGAGCAGTACTTC. Amino acid sequence: CASSPPEGLSSYEQYF. V gene TRBV7-8 combines with J gene TRBJ2-7, with a weak D call TRBD2 (5 bases). The CDR3 is 16 residues long. With 5 bases removed from V and 0 bases from J, the gap between germline ends came to 17 bases. Looked up from germline, CDR1 is SGHVS and CDR2 is FQNEAQ.

The genes are TRBV28 and TRBJ2-1; 11 nucleotides line up with TRBD2. CDR1 is MDHEN and CDR2 is SYDVKM in the germline V gene. V lost 3 bases to trimming and J lost 6 bases; unmatched junction nucleotides: 7. The CDR3 runs 16 residues. CDR3 nucleotides: TGTGCCAGCAGTTTTGGTAGCGGGGGGGCCGCCAATGAGCAGTTCTTC. It yields the protein CASSFGSGGAANEQFF.